Following are 24 T cell receptor beta chains from one sample sequenced in a study of cytomegalovirus exposure and HLA in healthy donors. With 60 Vbeta and 13 Jbeta primers, the PCR was carried out. Sequenced by immunoSEQ multiplex PCR; TCRdb stores in-frame clones only, minus some. Altogether about 200,000 clones are present, about 80% being singletons, with the ten largest covering 2.9%. The sequencing input was PBMCs. The receptors stem from a woman younger than 45 in good health and CMV-seronegative.

The gene calls are TRBV27 and TRBJ2-1; 12 bases line up with TRBD2. Trimming cost V 5 bases and J 6 bases; bases outside gene matches: 5. The CDR3 covers 15 residues. Germline CDR1 and CDR2: MNHEY and SMNVEV (reference sequence). The CDR3 spells CASSLLAGGVNEQFF. The CDR3 nucleotides read TGTGCCAGCAGTCTACTAGCGGGGGGCGTCAATGAGCAGTTCTTC.

This clone was seen a few times. The genes are TRBV19 and TRBJ1-6, with TRBD1 matching over 9 bases. CDR3 length equals 13 residues. V lost 9 bases, J lost 11 bases, and 8 bases stayed unmatched. Germline CDR1 is LNHDA and CDR2 is SQIVND (reference sequence). DNA for the CDR3: TGTGCCAGCAACTCCGGGACAGGGACACCCCTCCACTTT. Amino acid sequence: CASNSGTGTPLHF.

This chain connects TRBV6-5 to TRBJ1-2; the D gene is possibly TRBD1 (5 bases). The V end lost 7 bases, the J end lost 9 bases, and 21 bases lay between the germline ends. The CDR3 is 14 amino acids. The germline V gene encodes CDR1 MNHEY and CDR2 SVGAGI. The CDR3 region is CASKPRRQILSYTF. CDR3 in DNA: TGTGCCAGCAAACCAAGGAGACAGATATTAAGCTACACCTTC.

This chain uses TRBV18 with TRBJ1-2; 10 bases are shared with TRBD1. The CDR3 sequence is 13 residues long. Germline V gives CDR1 KGHSH, CDR2 LQKENI. V was clipped by 8 bases and J by 3 bases; unmatched bases: 3. The CDR3 sequence is CASVDRGDYGYTF. The CDR3 DNA follows: TGTGCCAGCGTGGACAGGGGGGACTATGGCTACACCTTC.

The J gene is TRBJ2-1, the V gene TRBV7-9, with 10 nucleotides matching TRBD2. This CDR3 contains 15 residues. Trimming took 5 bases from V and 3 from J; bases not matched to a gene: 4. Germline V gene sequence: CDR1 SEHNR, CDR2 FQNEAQ (reference sequence). The CDR3 region is CASSPGTSDYNEQFF. In nucleotides, the CDR3 is TGTGCCAGCAGCCCCGGGACTAGCGACTACAATGAGCAGTTCTTC.

Comment on this clone: This same CDR3 is encoded by further DNA sequences in the sample. The DNA for the CDR3 is TGCGCCAGCAGCTTGGGGGACAGGGGCTATGGCTACACCTTC. Translated: CASSLGDRGYGYTF. This chain joins TRBV5-1 and TRBJ1-2; 10 bases are a match to TRBD1. The CDR3 loop spans 14 amino acids. The junction had 0 bases not matched to a gene; V was cut back by 0 bases and J by 4 bases. CDR1 is SGHRS, CDR2 YFSETQ, per germline.

V is TRBV19 and J is TRBJ1-2; D is uncertain. V lost 6 bases to trimming and J lost 4 bases, with 15 bases between them. Germline CDR1 LNHDA, CDR2 SQIVND (reference sequence). CDR3 length: 14 residues. In DNA, the CDR3 is TGTGCCAGTAGACCTTCTGGTAAACTCTATGGCTACACCTTC. This codes for CASRPSGKLYGYTF.

This chain's CDR3 is CASRPLRELGTEAFF. CDR3 DNA: TGTGCCAGTAGGCCTCTACGGGAGTTAGGGACTGAAGCTTTCTTT. The chain couples TRBV19 to TRBJ1-1, with D uncertain. Trimming removed 6 bases from V and 5 bases from J, with 19 bases in between. Germline CDR1 and CDR2: LNHDA and SQIVND (reference sequence). This CDR3 is 15 amino acids long.

The chain has TRBV6-1 and TRBJ1-6; 7 bases line up with TRBD1. V shed 7 bases, J shed 9 bases, and the junction held 9 bases outside the gene matches. The germline V gene encodes CDR1 MNHNS and CDR2 SASEGT. There are 14 residues in the CDR3. Here the CDR3 reads CASMTQGIVSPLHF. DNA of the CDR3: TGTGCCAGCATGACACAGGGGATCGTTTCACCCCTCCACTTT.

This chain joins TRBV12-5 and TRBJ2-5, with unresolved D. CDR3 length: 13 amino acids. Germline loops: CDR1 LGHNT, CDR2 FRNRAP. V lost 8 bases and J 0 bases, leaving 10 bases between the germline ends. The CDR3: CASRQDNQETQYF. CDR3 DNA sequence: TGTGCTAGTCGACAAGATAACCAAGAGACCCAGTACTTC.

The chain has TRBV7-6 and TRBJ1-4; D uncertain. Germline-derived CDR1 and CDR2 are SGHVS and FNYEAQ. Trimming removed 0 bases from V and 8 bases from J, with 7 bases in between. This CDR3 has 13 residues. The CDR3 DNA sequence: TGTGCCAGCAGCTTAGCGCGGCAGGAAAAACTGTTTTTT. Translated, it gives CASSLARQEKLFF.

The chain uses TRBV5-1 and TRBJ1-1, with TRBD1 as a possible D gene (5 bases). The ends were cut back, 3 bases at V and 2 bases at J, with 8 bases in the middle. Germline lookup yields CDR1 SGHRS and CDR2 YFSETQ. The CDR3 is 13 amino acids. In nucleotides, the CDR3 is TGCGCCAGCAGCTCGGGGGTTAACACTGAAGCTTTCTTT. Amino acid sequence: CASSSGVNTEAFF.

The genes are TRBV6-4 and TRBJ2-2; weak D call: TRBD2 (7 bases). In germline, CDR1 is MRHNA, CDR2 SNTAGT. The V end was cut by 2 bases, the J end by 7 bases, with 14 bases between. The CDR3 contains 15 residues. The CDR3 spells CASSDRTGGHGELFF. CDR3 nucleotides: TGTGCCAGCAGTGACCGGACGGGGGGCCACGGGGAGCTGTTTTTT.

In regard to this clone: One junction end does not reproduce the germline sequence, and a read error may be involved. The gene calls are TRBV7-2 and TRBJ1-2, with D possibly matching TRBD1 (5 bases). The CDR3 extends over 16 amino acids. Germline values: CDR1 SGHTA, CDR2 FQGNSA. The CDR3 DNA sequence: TGTGCCAGCGGCTTACCCACCTGGACACCGCCCTATGGCTACACCTTC. Translating it yields CASGLPTWTPPYGYTF.

V is TRBV10-1 and J is TRBJ1-2, with unresolved D. The CDR3 contains 13 residues. V dropped 6 bases and J dropped 4 bases, with 12 bases sitting between them. Per the germline V gene, CDR1 is WNHNN and CDR2 is SYGVQD (reference sequence). The DNA for the CDR3 is TGCGCCAGCAGCTATGAGGGATCCTATGGCTACACCTTC. Amino acids: CASSYEGSYGYTF.

In nucleotides, the CDR3 is TGTGCCAGCAGCTCCCGACAGGGGGGTTACGAGCAGTACTTC. Protein product: CASSSRQGGYEQYF. The chain uses TRBV7-9 and TRBJ2-7; 9 nucleotides align to TRBD1. CDR3 length equals 14 residues. With V trimmed by 4 bases and J by 4 bases, 5 bases remained unmatched. Germline CDR1 SEHNR, CDR2 FQNEAQ (reference sequence).

This clone was recorded once. V is TRBV19 and J is TRBJ1-4; 10 bases are shared with TRBD1. This CDR3 has 16 amino acids. V dropped 7 bases and J dropped 1; count of bases not matched to a gene: 6. Germline CDR1 reads LNHDA; CDR2 reads SQIVND (reference sequence). The CDR3 DNA reads TGTGCCAGTACAGACAGGGGGCCAAAAACTAATGAAAAACTGTTTTTT. Its protein is CASTDRGPKTNEKLFF. Combining the CDR3 with reference TRBV19 and TRBJ1-4 gives the whole variable domain DGGITQSPKYLFRKEGQNVTLSCEQNLNHDAMYWYRQDPGQGLRLIYYSQIVNDFQKGDIAEGYSVSREKKESFPLTVTSAQKNPTAFYLCASTDRGPKTNEKLFFGSGTQLSVL.

A single count supports this clone. The chain is built from TRBV7-9 and TRBJ2-5; 7 nucleotides agree with TRBD1. The DNA matches TRBJ2-7 better at its end, which makes the J call doubtful. The CDR3 length is 12 residues. The germline V gene has CDR1 SEHNR and CDR2 FQNEAQ (reference sequence). CDR3 loop: CASSFTGAEQYF. DNA of the CDR3: TGTGCCAGCAGTTTTACAGGGGCCGAGCAGTACTTC.

As regards this clone: Other DNA sequences of this sample code for an identical CDR3. The V and J genes are TRBV5-6 and TRBJ2-1, with 8 positions matching TRBD2. The CDR3 is 15 residues long. V shed 0 bases and J 5 bases; nucleotides not matched to a gene: 4. Germline V gives CDR1 SGHDT, CDR2 YYEEEE. The DNA for the CDR3 is TGTGCCAGCAGCTTGGCGGGAGGGCCCCACAATGAGCAGTTCTTC. It specifies CASSLAGGPHNEQFF.

V and J are TRBV4-1 and TRBJ1-2, with a weak D call TRBD1 (5 bases). With 0 bases removed from V and 2 bases from J, the gap between germline ends came to 10 bases. The CDR3 runs to 15 residues. Germline V lookup: CDR1 MGHRA, CDR2 YSYEKL. CDR3 DNA sequence: TGCGCCAGCAGCCAAGAATGGCAGGGAAACTATGGCTACACCTTC. Its protein product is CASSQEWQGNYGYTF.

Points on this clone: Other nucleotide sequences from this sample produce the same CDR3. The chain links TRBV19 to TRBJ2-1; 9 nucleotides match TRBD2. This CDR3 comprises 15 residues. V dropped 3 bases and J dropped 0; count of bases not matched to a gene: 0. The germline V gene has CDR1 LNHDA and CDR2 SQIVND (reference sequence). This CDR3 is CASSISGSSYNEQFF. In nucleotides, the CDR3 is TGTGCCAGTAGTATTAGCGGGAGCTCCTACAATGAGCAGTTCTTC.

Notes on this clone: The germline gene is not matched at one end of the junction; a read error may be the cause. CDR3 amino acids: CASGQIAGGTGGYTF. In DNA form, the CDR3 reads TGCGCCAGCGGCCAGATAGCAGGGGGTACAGGTGGCTACACCTTC. The chain links TRBV4-1 to TRBJ1-2; TRBD1 agrees at 7 bases. This CDR3 comprises 15 residues. Germline V gene sequence: CDR1 MGHRA, CDR2 YSYEKL.

This clone was counted a few times. The genes are TRBV28 and TRBJ2-5; D is perhaps TRBD1 (5 bases). V shed 2 bases and J shed 2 bases, with 9 bases lying between them. Germline loops: CDR1 MDHEN, CDR2 SYDVKM. CDR3 length: 14 amino acids. CDR3 nucleotide sequence: TGTGCCAGCAGTTTAGGCAGGGAACAAGAGACCCAGTACTTC. Amino acids: CASSLGREQETQYF.

The rearrangement uses TRBV6-1 and TRBJ2-3; tentatively, D is TRBD2 (5 bases). The CDR3 extends over 11 amino acids. Per germline, CDR1 MNHNS and CDR2 SASEGT. V shed 8 bases and J shed 12 bases, with 15 bases lying between them. CDR3 bases: TGTGCCAGCTCCCAATTCTCGGGACAGTATTTT. It yields the protein CASSQFSGQYF.